One T cell receptor beta chain is described in this entry. Germline values: CDR1 SQVTM, CDR2 ANQGSEA. CDR3 length equals 15 residues. The trim removed 4 bases at V and 4 bases at J, leaving 10 bases unmatched. The entry originates in a study of shared T cell receptors in the human thymus. Repertoires were generated with immunoSEQ multiplex PCR, while TCRdb's copy carries only in-frame clones and drops some. The sample has about 660,000 clones; roughly 86% are singletons. This sample also belongs to another study, concerning human thymus T cells.

Sample: thymocytes. This TCR was sampled from a boy under three years old with a congenital heart defect. The V and J genes are TRBV29-1 and TRBJ2-1; 7 bases fit TRBD1. The CDR3 DNA sequence: TGCAGCGTTGTCCATGGGACAGAAGGATACAATGAGCAGTTCTTC. This sequence encodes CSVVHGTEGYNEQFF.